This TCR beta chain was identified in a study of blood T cells in healthy people across ages (dated by TCRdb to between 2014 and 2016). With respect to the entire study: In model experiments, template switching captured about one uniquely barcoded TCR beta cDNA molecule for every two T cells. To track age-related changes in TCR beta repertoire diversity, the study relied on deep sequencing normalized with unique cDNA molecular identifiers. Four age groups were formed from the donors: young (average around 15 years), middle-aged (approximately 39), aged (around 62) and long-lived (more than 75). To avoid experimental bias, donors of different ages were randomly spread across the sequencing lanes. Using the same blood draw, the study looked at two additional independent replicas of 1 million unique cDNA reads for two donors, one aged 18 to 30 and the other aged 80 or older. Findings and caveats that apply to the study as a whole: Bulk unsorted PBMC profiling prevented conclusive comparison of naive and antigen-experienced compartments. Estimates of total diversity based on one million sequenced T cells were regarded as lower bounds and as underestimates. As age increased, observed TCR beta diversity per million T cells dropped in a roughly linear way, and a significant reduction was already evident by age 40. A strong correlation was found between observed TCR beta diversity and the percentage of naive T cells measured by flow cytometry. Because the CMV infection status of the donors was unknown, age-related changes in expanded clonotypes may potentially have been confounded. Compared with the aged group, more naive CD4+ T cells, fewer expanded clones and increased TCR diversity were shown by the long-lived group, suggesting age selection.

The method was 5' RACE. The instrument given in TCRdb is Illumina HiSeq 2500. A second 7 to 11 cycle PCR used a sample-barcoded 5' primer and a J-beta primer mix. A template-switch 5' adaptor carrying 12 random nucleotides introduced a unique molecular identifier onto each TCR beta cDNA molecule. At least 3 million CDR3-containing paired-end reads were obtained from each sample. First-strand cDNA was synthesized from all RNA with the Mint cDNA synthesis kit, primed by a TRBC-specific oligonucleotide. All cDNA was treated with uracil-DNA glycosylase and then went through a first 18-cycle PCR with the universal primers M1SS and BC2_uni_R. The study's own analysis went as follows. Each sample was normalized by randomly selecting 1 million high-quality reads, each carrying a distinct molecular identifier. Reads with shared molecular identifiers were discarded instead of being binned into consensus sequences. MiTCR, set to a Q25 quality threshold and the strictest error-elimination algorithm, was used for CDR3 identification, clonotype clustering and error correction. A nonparametric unseen species model with Euler transformation was used to estimate lower-bound total TCR beta diversity. TCRdb took the public reads, trimmed them with fastp at Q25, ran MiXCR for clone calling and kept in-frame beta chains. Each entry merges the rows of one CDR3 protein and shows their most common DNA and genes. These V and J calls originate from TCRdb's pipeline instead of the authors' own analysis. The sample table holds about 1.8 million distinct CDR3 sequences, of which 40% to 55% were seen once. The ten largest clonotypes hold 2.1% of the sample.

In regard to this clonotype: It lacks a known antigen. No clone much larger than this one lies a single base away; base qualities are absent.

The donors were around 39 Caucasian individuals from Russia, aged roughly 6 to 100 years, who were systemically healthy. Each donor gave roughly 9.5 milliliters of peripheral blood, collected into EDTA-treated Vacutainer tubes. Ficoll-Paque density-gradient centrifugation was used to isolate PBMCs, with at least 6.5 million per sample. Trizol reagent was used to extract total RNA from the PBMCs, yielding at least 6 micrograms per sample. Naive CD45RAhigh/CD27high T cell percentages were measured by flow cytometry on a PBMC aliquot from every donor. Trimming takes 5 bases from V and 0 bases from J, and the germline ends sit 6 bases apart. Reading from cysteine to phenylalanine, the CDR3 counts 13 amino acids. The only DNA kept is the CDR3, 39 bases in frame from the first base. CDR1 and CDR2, per the germline V gene, are KGHDR and SFDVKD.

Sequencing input: blood. The TCR sequence derives from a woman aged 40 to 49 in good health. The V and J genes are TRBV24-1 and TRBJ1-2; 5 matching bases give a weak D call of TRBD1. The CDR3 region has the sequence CATSVTANYGYTF. The DNA sequence follows: TGTGCCACCAGTGTGACAGCTAACTATGGCTACACCTTC.